This T cell receptor (beta chain) was sequenced during a study of T cell responses to AZD1222 COVID-19 vaccine. Study-wide findings and caveats: Mostly white British, mostly female donors; authors suggested clonal diversity may be underestimated.

Assay: immunoSEQ multiplex PCR; the TCRdb copy retains only in-frame clones and omits some. The sample has 150,000 to 200,000 clones, 80% to 95% seen once. With regard to this clone: Its antigen is not known.

The CDR3 covers 15 residues. V was clipped by 5 bases and J by 4 bases; unmatched bases: 10. Germline-derived CDR1 and CDR2 are SGHDT and YYEEEE. Sequencing used peripheral blood, obtained on day 0 of AZD1222 vaccination. This sequence was found in an adult in good health. The chain carries TRBV5-6 and TRBJ2-7; TRBD1 matches at 9 bases. The CDR3 DNA reads TGTGCCAGCAGTTTACCCGGGACAGGGATTTACGAGCAGTACTTC. This codes for CASSLPGTGIYEQYF. The full variable domain, in which reference TRBV5-6 and TRBJ2-7 provide the parts outside the CDR3, is DAGVTQSPTHLIKTRGQQVTLRCSPKSGHDTVSWYQQALGQGPQFIFQYYEEEERQRGNFPDRFSGHQFPNYSSELNVNALLLGDSALYLCASSLPGTGIYEQYFGPGTRLTVT.